This T cell receptor beta chain is drawn from a study of blood T cell repertoires in COVID-19. This table comes from immunoSEQ multiplex PCR, and its TCRdb copy is limited to in-frame clones, with some not included. The sample shows 110,000 or so clones, roughly four fifths of them seen only once. Germline CDR1 reads LNHDA; CDR2 reads SQIVND (reference sequence). The CDR3 has 13 residues. V dropped 4 bases and J dropped 3 bases, with 8 bases sitting between them. Source material: peripheral blood. The TCR comes from a human donor in a cohort sampled during active COVID-19. This chain uses TRBV19 with TRBJ2-3, with D perhaps matching TRBD2 (6 bases). Here the CDR3 reads CASSSGDTDTQYF. The CDR3 DNA reads as TGTGCCAGTAGTAGCGGGGATACAGATACGCAGTATTTT.